This TCR beta chain was retrieved from a study of CD8+CD57+ T cells in acquired aplastic anemia. Trimming took 0 bases from V and 1 from J, leaving 7 bases between them. The CDR3 length is 14 residues. CDR1 SGDLS and CDR2 YYNGEE come from the germline V gene. Study-level points and caveats: There were roughly 28 CD8+ CDR3 sequences that occurred in both patients and controls.

It was patients with CD8+CD57+ cell expansion by flow cytometry who were chosen for sequencing. Severe acquired aplastic anemia was the diagnosis recorded for all patients. Untreated patients provided the blood samples, with no therapy given before sampling. For this clonotype: Its target is not known.

Template material for TCR beta VDJ and CDR3 profiling consisted of genomic DNA. One entry per CDR3 protein, called by TCRdb with MiXCR from the reads. The sample carries some 150,000 distinct CDR3 sequences, 70% to 75% recorded once. The chain uses TRBV9 and TRBJ2-5; D may be TRBD1 (5 bases). Material: sorted CD4+, CD8+, or CD8+CD57+ T cells (not recorded which) from PBMCs. The receptor was derived from a human donor with aplastic anemia. The CDR3 spells CASSVGDSQETQYF. As DNA, the CDR3 is TGTGCCAGCAGCGTAGGAGACAGCCAAGAGACCCAGTACTTC.